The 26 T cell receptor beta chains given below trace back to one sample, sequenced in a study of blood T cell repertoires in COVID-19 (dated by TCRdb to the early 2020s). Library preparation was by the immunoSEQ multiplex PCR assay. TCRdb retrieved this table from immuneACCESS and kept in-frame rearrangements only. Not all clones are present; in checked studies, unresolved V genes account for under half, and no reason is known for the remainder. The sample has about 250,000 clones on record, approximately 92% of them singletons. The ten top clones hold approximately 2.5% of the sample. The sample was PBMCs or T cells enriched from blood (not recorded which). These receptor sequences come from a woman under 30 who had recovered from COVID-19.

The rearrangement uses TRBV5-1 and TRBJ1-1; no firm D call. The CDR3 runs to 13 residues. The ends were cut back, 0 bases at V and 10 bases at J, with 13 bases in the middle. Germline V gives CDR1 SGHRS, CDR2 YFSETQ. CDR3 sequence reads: CASSLDGPEGAFF. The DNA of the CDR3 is TGCGCCAGCAGCTTGGATGGGCCTGAAGGAGCTTTCTTT.

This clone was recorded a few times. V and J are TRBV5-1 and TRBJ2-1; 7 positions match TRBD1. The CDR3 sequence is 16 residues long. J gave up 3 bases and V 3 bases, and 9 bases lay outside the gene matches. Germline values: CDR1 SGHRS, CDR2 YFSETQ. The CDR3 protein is CASSSARTGFYNEQFF. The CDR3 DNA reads TGCGCCAGCAGCTCAGCAAGGACAGGCTTCTACAATGAGCAGTTCTTC.

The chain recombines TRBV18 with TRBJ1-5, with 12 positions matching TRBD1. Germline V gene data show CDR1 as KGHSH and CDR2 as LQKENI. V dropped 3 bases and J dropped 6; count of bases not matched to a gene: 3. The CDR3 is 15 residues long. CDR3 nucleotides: TGTGCCAGCTCACCTGGGACAGGGGGCTTTCAGCCCCAGCATTTT. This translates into CASSPGTGGFQPQHF.

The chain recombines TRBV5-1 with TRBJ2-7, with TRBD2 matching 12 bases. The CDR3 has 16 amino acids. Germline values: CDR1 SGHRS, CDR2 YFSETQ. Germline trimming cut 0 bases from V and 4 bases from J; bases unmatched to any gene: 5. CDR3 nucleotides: TGCGCCAGCAGCTTGGGCCTAGCGGGGGGGCTATACGAGCAGTACTTC. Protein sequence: CASSLGLAGGLYEQYF. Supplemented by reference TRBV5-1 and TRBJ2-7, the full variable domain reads KAGVTQTPRYLIKTRGQQVTLSCSPISGHRSVSWYQQTPGQGLQFLFEYFSETQRNKGNFPGRFSGRQFSNSRSEMNVSTLELGDSALYLCASSLGLAGGLYEQYFGPGTRLTVT.

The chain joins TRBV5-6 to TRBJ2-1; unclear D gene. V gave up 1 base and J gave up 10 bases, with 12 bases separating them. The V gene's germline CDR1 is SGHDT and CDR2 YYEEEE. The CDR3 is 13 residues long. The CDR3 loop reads CASSLPQILEQFF. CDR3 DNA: TGTGCCAGCAGCTTGCCCCAGATTTTGGAGCAGTTCTTC. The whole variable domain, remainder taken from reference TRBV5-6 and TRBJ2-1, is DAGVTQSPTHLIKTRGQQVTLRCSPKSGHDTVSWYQQALGQGPQFIFQYYEEEERQRGNFPDRFSGHQFPNYSSELNVNALLLGDSALYLCASSLPQILEQFFGPGTRLTVL.

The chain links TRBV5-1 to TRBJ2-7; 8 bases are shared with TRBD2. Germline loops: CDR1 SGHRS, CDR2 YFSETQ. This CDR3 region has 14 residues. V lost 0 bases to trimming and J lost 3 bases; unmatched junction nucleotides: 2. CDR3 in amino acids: CASSLGGTSYEQYF. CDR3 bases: TGCGCCAGCAGCTTGGGTGGGACTAGCTACGAGCAGTACTTC.

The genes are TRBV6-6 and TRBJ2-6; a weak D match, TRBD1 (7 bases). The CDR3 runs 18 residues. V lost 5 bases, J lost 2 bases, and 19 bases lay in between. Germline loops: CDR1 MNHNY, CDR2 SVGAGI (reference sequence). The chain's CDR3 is CASSPAQGGLTGANVLTF. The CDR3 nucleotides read TGTGCCAGCAGTCCAGCGCAGGGGGGCTTAACTGGGGCCAACGTCCTGACTTTC.

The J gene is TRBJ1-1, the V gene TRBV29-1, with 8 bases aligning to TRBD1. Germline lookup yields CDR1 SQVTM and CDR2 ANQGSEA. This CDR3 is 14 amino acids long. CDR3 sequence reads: CKKDRGLRNTEAFF. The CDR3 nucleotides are TGCAAAAAAGACAGGGGCCTTAGGAACACTGAAGCTTTCTTT.

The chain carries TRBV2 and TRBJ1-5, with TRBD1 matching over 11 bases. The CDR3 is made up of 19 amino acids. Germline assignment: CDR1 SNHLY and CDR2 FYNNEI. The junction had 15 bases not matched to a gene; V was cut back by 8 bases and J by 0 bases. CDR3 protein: CASRAPPGQGGHSNQPQHF. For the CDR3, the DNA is TGTGCCAGCCGAGCACCTCCGGGACAGGGGGGGCATAGCAATCAGCCCCAGCATTTT.

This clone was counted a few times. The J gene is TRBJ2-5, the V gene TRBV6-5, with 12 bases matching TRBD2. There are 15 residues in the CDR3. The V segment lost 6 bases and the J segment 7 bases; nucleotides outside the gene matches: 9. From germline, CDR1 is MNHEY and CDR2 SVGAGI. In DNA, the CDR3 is TGTGCCAGCAGACCCGGGACTAGCGGGTTAGGGACCCAGTACTTC. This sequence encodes CASRPGTSGLGTQYF.

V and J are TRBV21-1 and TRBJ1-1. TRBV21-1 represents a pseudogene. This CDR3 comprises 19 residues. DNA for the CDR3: TGTGCCAGCAGCAAAGATGGGGGGATAGGGGCCCTAATGAACACTGAAGCTTTCTTT. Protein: CASSKDGGIGALMNTEAFF.

The DNA for the CDR3 is TGTGCCAGCAGTGTGGCTGTCGTCGTCAATGAGCAGTTCTTC. It yields the protein CASSVAVVVNEQFF. The genes are TRBV2 and TRBJ2-1; no clear D gene. Germline V gene data show CDR1 as SNHLY and CDR2 as FYNNEI. V was clipped by 4 bases and J by 6 bases, with 13 bases between them. CDR3 size: 14 residues.

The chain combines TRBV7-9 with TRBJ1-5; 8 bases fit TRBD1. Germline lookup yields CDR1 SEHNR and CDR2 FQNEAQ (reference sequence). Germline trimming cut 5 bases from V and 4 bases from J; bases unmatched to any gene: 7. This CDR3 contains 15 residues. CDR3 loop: CASSRGQGFNQPQHF. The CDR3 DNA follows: TGTGCCAGCAGCCGTGGACAGGGTTTTAATCAGCCCCAGCATTTT.

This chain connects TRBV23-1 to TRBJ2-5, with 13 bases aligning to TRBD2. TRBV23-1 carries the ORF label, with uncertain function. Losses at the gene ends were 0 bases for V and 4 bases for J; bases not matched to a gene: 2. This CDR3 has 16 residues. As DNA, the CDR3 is TGCGCCAGCAGTCAATCGACTAGCGGGGGGCGAGAGACCCAGTACTTC. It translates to CASSQSTSGGRETQYF.

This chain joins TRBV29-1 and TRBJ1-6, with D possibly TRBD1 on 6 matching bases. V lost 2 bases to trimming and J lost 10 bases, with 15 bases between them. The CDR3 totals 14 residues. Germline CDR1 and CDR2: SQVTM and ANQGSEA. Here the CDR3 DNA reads TGCAGCGTTGAAAGCCAGGGGCCGGGATCACCCCTCCACTTT. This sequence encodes CSVESQGPGSPLHF.

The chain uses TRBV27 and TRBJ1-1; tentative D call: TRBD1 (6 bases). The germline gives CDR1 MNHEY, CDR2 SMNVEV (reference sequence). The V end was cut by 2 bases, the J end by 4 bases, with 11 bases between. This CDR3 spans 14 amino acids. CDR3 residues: CASSLGGGGTEAFF. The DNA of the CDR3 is TGTGCCAGCAGTTTAGGTGGGGGCGGCACTGAAGCTTTCTTT.

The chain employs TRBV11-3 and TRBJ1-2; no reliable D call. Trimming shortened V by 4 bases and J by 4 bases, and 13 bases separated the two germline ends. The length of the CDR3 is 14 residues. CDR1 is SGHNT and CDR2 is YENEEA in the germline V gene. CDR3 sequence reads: CASSSLPRFYGYTF. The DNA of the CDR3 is TGTGCCAGCAGCTCCCTACCTCGATTCTATGGCTACACCTTC.

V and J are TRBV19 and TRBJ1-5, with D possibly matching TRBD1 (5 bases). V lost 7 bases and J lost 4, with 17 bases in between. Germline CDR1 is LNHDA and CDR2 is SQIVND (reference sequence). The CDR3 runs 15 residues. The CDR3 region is CASTAGLSRNQPQHF. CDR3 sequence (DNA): TGTGCCAGTACCGCGGGACTTTCGAGGAATCAGCCCCAGCATTTT. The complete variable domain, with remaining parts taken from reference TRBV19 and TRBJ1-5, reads DGGITQSPKYLFRKEGQNVTLSCEQNLNHDAMYWYRQDPGQGLRLIYYSQIVNDFQKGDIAEGYSVSREKKESFPLTVTSAQKNPTAFYLCASTAGLSRNQPQHFGDGTRLSIL.

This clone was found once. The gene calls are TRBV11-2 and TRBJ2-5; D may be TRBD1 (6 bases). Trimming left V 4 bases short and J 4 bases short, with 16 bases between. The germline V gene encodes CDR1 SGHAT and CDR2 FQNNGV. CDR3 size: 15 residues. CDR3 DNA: TGTGCCAGCAGCTATTTACAGGGTTTGTCAGAGACCCAGTACTTC. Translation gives CASSYLQGLSETQYF.

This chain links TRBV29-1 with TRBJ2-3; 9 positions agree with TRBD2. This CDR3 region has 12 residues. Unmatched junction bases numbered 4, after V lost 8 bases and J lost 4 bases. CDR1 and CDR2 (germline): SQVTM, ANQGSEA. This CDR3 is CSFGLAPDTQYF. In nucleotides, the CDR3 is TGCAGCTTCGGACTAGCGCCAGATACGCAGTATTTT.

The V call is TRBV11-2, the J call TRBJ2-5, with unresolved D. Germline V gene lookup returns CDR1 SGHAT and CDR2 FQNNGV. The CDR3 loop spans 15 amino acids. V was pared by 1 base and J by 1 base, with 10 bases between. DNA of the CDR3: TGTGCCAGCAGCTTAGTAGGAGCTGGCCAAGAGACCCAGTACTTC. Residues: CASSLVGAGQETQYF.

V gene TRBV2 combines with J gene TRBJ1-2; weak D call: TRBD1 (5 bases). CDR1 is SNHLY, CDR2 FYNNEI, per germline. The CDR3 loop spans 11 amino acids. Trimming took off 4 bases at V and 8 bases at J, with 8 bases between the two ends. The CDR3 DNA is TGTGCCAGCAGTGGGGGGGGAGGCTACACCTTC. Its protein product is CASSGGGGYTF.

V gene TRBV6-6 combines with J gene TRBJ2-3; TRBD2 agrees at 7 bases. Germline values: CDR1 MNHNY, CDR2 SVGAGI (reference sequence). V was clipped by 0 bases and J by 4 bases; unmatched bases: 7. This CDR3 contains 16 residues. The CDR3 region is CASSYSLERGADTQYF. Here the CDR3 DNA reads TGTGCCAGCAGTTACTCGCTGGAGCGGGGAGCAGATACGCAGTATTTT.

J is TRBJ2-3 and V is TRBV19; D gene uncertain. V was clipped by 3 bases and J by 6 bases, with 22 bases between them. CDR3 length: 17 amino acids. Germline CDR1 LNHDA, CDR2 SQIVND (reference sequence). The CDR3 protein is CASSISSLVAARDTQYF. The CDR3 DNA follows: TGTGCCAGTAGTATTTCGTCCCTGGTGGCAGCGCGGGATACGCAGTATTTT.

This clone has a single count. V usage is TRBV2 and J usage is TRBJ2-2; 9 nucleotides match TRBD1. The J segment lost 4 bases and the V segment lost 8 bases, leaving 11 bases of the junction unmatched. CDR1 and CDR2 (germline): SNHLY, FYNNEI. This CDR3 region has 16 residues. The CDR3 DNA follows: TGTGCCAGCGAAGGCGGGACAGGGTTTAGCACCGGGGAGCTGTTTTTT. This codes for CASEGGTGFSTGELFF.

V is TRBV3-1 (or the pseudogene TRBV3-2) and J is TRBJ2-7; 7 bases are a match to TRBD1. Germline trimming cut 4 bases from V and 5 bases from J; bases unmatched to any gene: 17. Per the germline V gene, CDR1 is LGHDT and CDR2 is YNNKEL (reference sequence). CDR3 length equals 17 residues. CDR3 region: CASSPPRDSPFPDEQYF. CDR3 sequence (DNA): TGTGCCAGCAGCCCGCCCCGGGACAGCCCTTTCCCTGACGAGCAGTACTTC.